This T cell receptor beta chain appears in the sequencing data of a study of control samples from healthy donors and cancer patients. The CDR3 runs to 15 residues. Germline CDR1 reads LNHDA; CDR2 reads SQIVND (reference sequence). V gave up 3 bases and J gave up 6 bases, with 12 bases separating them. Assay used: immunoSEQ multiplex PCR; TCRdb lists only in-frame clones, some missing. The sample includes some 110,000 clones, 75% to 90% seen only once; the top ten take approximately 1%. This clone was counted once. This sequence joins TRBV19 and TRBJ1-6; TRBD1 is a possible D gene (6 bases). This clonotype originated in a woman in her fifties or sixties with colorectal cancer. The sequenced sample was PBMCs. Written as DNA, the CDR3 is TGTGCCAGTAGTATTCTTGTAGGGGGTAATTCACCCCTCCACTTT. This encodes CASSILVGGNSPLHF. Using reference TRBV19 and TRBJ1-6 for the parts outside the CDR3, the full variable domain is DGGITQSPKYLFRKEGQNVTLSCEQNLNHDAMYWYRQDPGQGLRLIYYSQIVNDFQKGDIAEGYSVSREKKESFPLTVTSAQKNPTAFYLCASSILVGGNSPLHFGNGTRLTVT.